Listed below are T cell receptor beta chains from one sample, sequenced in a study of T-cell reconstitution after alpha-beta-depleted transplantation in children. TCRdb re-analysed the PCR reads in MiXCR, keeping a single row per CDR3 protein. The sample holds hundreds of thousands of distinct CDR3 sequences, roughly 8% seen once. This sample comprised PBMCs, mostly from graft donor cells, obtained 180 days after TCRalphabeta/CD19-depleted stem cell transplant. These receptor sequences come from a male patient aged 10 to 17 who had a stem cell transplant for acute lymphoblastic leukemia, so the T cells may come from the graft donor. Both conserved end residues are part of each CDR3. The D gene is left open where the match is weak. Size is omitted from some rows. Given values are once, few, many or a class for expanded clones.

CDR3 length	D gene	clone size	V gene	J gene	CDR3 protein	CDR3 DNA
14	NA	NA	TRBV5-6	TRBJ1-1	CASSLYRRRGEAFF	TGTGCCAGCAGCTTGTACCGGCGAAGGGGAGAAGCTTTCTTT
13	NA	many	TRBV7-2	TRBJ1-5	CASSLLLNQPQHF	TGTGCCAGCAGCTTACTTCTTAATCAGCCCCAGCATTTT
15	NA	many	TRBV15	TRBJ2-5	CATSRGSSTQETQYF	TGTGCCACCAGCAGAGGGTCCTCAACTCAAGAGACCCAGTACTTC
15	NA	many	TRBV10-3	TRBJ1-2	CAISEVGQGNYGYTF	TGTGCCATCAGTGAAGTCGGGCAGGGGAACTATGGCTACACCTTC
14	NA	many	TRBV27	TRBJ1-1	CASTPGDLNTEAFF	TGTGCCAGCACCCCGGGTGACCTTAACACTGAAGCTTTCTTT
12	NA	many	TRBV11-1	TRBJ1-2	CASSPSGNGYTF	TGTGCCAGCAGCCCGTCGGGGAATGGCTACACCTTC
17	NA	many	TRBV6-5	TRBJ2-2	CASSYTPWGRDTGELFF	TGTGCCAGCAGTTACACCCCGTGGGGAAGGGACACCGGGGAGCTGTTTTTT
16	NA	many	TRBV28	TRBJ2-3	CASSSPGRADTDTQYF	TGTGCCAGCAGTTCGCCGGGACGGGCAGACACAGATACGCAGTATTTT
18	NA	many	TRBV4-1	TRBJ2-2	CASSQESGTRGDTGELFF	TGCGCCAGCAGCCAAGAATCGGGGACAAGGGGGGACACCGGGGAGCTGTTTTTT
15	NA	many	TRBV6-2/TRBV6-3	TRBJ1-4	CASSYGQAFNEKLFF	TGTGCCAGCAGTTACGGGCAGGCTTTTAATGAAAAACTGTTTTTT
14	NA	many	TRBV7-9	TRBJ1-1	CASSPRGLNTEAFF	TGTGCCAGCAGCCCGCGAGGGTTGAACACTGAAGCTTTCTTT
14	NA	many	TRBV12-5	TRBJ1-1	CASGSRSGSTEAFF	TGTGCTAGTGGCTCTAGGTCAGGGTCGACTGAAGCTTTCTTT
18	TRBD2	many	TRBV28	TRBJ2-3	CASSMTSGRAFSTDTQYF	TGTGCCAGCAGTATGACTAGCGGGAGGGCCTTTAGCACAGATACGCAGTATTTT
12	NA	many	TRBV5-1	TRBJ1-4	CASSGESEKLFF	TGCGCCAGCAGCGGGGAAAGTGAAAAACTGTTTTTT
12	NA	many	TRBV3-1	TRBJ2-7	CASSQDTLEQYF	TGTGCCAGCAGCCAAGATACTCTCGAGCAGTACTTC
14	NA	many	TRBV28	TRBJ1-5	CASSFQRGGQPQHF	TGTGCCAGCAGTTTTCAGAGGGGGGGACAGCCCCAGCATTTT
17	NA	many	TRBV27	TRBJ2-5	CASSLLRTGQSKETQYF	TGTGCCAGCAGTTTATTGCGCACGGGGCAATCCAAAGAGACCCAGTACTTC
13	NA	many	TRBV29-1	TRBJ1-1	CSVQQGLNTEAFF	TGCAGCGTCCAACAGGGTTTGAACACTGAAGCTTTCTTT
15	TRBD1	many	TRBV6-1	TRBJ2-1	CASTFGTGTYNEQFF	TGTGCCAGCACCTTTGGGACAGGAACCTACAATGAGCAGTTCTTC
14	NA	few	TRBV12-3/TRBV12-4	TRBJ2-7	CASSLASAHYEQYF	TGTGCCAGCAGTTTAGCTAGCGCGCACTACGAGCAGTACTTC
10	NA	many	TRBV2	TRBJ1-1	CASGTAEAFF	TGTGCCAGCGGGACCGCTGAAGCTTTCTTT
11	NA	many	TRBV18	TRBJ2-7	CASSPANEQYF	TGTGCCAGCTCACCAGCGAACGAGCAGTACTTC
17	TRBD1	many	TRBV24-1	TRBJ2-2	CATSDSGTGGFVGELFF	TGTGCCACCAGTGATTCCGGGACAGGGGGCTTTGTCGGGGAGCTGTTTTTT
11	NA	NA	TRBV7-8	TRBJ2-5	CASSFDETQYF	TGTGCCAGCAGCTTCGACGAGACCCAGTACTTC
12	NA	many	TRBV9	TRBJ2-2	CASSLDPGELFF	TGTGCCAGCAGCCTTGACCCCGGGGAGCTGTTTTTT
14	NA	many	TRBV5-1	TRBJ2-7	CASSLMGGSYEQYF	TGCGCCAGCAGCTTGATGGGTGGCTCCTACGAGCAGTACTTC
11	NA	many	TRBV5-1	TRBJ2-7	CASSLGGDQYF	TGCGCCAGCAGCTTGGGTGGGGATCAGTACTTC
15	NA	many	TRBV3-1	TRBJ1-6	CASSQMGQGQSPLHF	TGTGCCAGCAGCCAAATGGGCCAGGGTCAGTCACCCCTCCACTTT
14	NA	many	TRBV28	TRBJ2-5	CASIGGWYQETQYF	TGTGCCAGCATCGGGGGCTGGTACCAAGAGACCCAGTACTTC
14	NA	many	TRBV7-2	TRBJ2-1	CASSFEGYREEQFF	TGTGCCAGCAGCTTCGAGGGTTATCGGGAGGAGCAGTTCTTC
13	NA	many	TRBV6-4	TRBJ2-3	CASSDRGTDTQYF	TGTGCCAGCAGTGACCGAGGGACAGATACGCAGTATTTT
15	NA	many	TRBV5-1	TRBJ2-2	CASSLARGTNGELFF	TGCGCCAGCAGCTTGGCCCGGGGGACAAACGGGGAGCTGTTTTTT
15	NA	many	TRBV3-1	TRBJ2-3	CASSHQLQVRDTQYF	TGTGCCAGCAGCCACCAACTACAGGTGCGGGATACGCAGTATTTT
14	TRBD1	few	TRBV7-2	TRBJ2-7	CASSSYRGAYEQYF	TGTGCCAGCAGCTCCTACAGGGGGGCCTACGAGCAGTACTTC
14	NA	few	TRBV19	TRBJ2-7	CASSIPGSQFEQYF	TGTGCCAGTAGTATCCCCGGGTCCCAGTTCGAGCAGTACTTC
12	NA	many	TRBV28	TRBJ2-7	CASTRAVSEQYF	TGTGCCAGCACCCGAGCGGTCTCCGAGCAGTACTTC
16	TRBD1	many	TRBV12-3/TRBV12-4	TRBJ2-2	CASSLRDRASTGELFF	TGTGCCAGCAGTTTACGCGACAGGGCCTCCACCGGGGAGCTGTTTTTT
16	TRBD2	many	TRBV20-1	TRBJ2-1	CSASRLAGGPRNEQFF	TGCAGTGCTAGTCGACTAGCGGGAGGGCCTCGGAATGAGCAGTTCTTC
13	TRBD1	many	TRBV24-1	TRBJ1-1	CATSDVGQARAFF	TGTGCCACCAGTGATGTTGGACAGGCTCGGGCTTTCTTT
18	TRBD2	many	TRBV3-1	TRBJ2-3	CASSLHPSGGGDTDTQYF	TGTGCCAGCAGCCTCCACCCTAGCGGGGGCGGAGACACAGATACGCAGTATTTT
14	TRBD2	many	TRBV4-2	TRBJ2-1	CASSQDGTGGEQFF	TGTGCCAGCAGCCAAGATGGAACCGGGGGGGAGCAGTTCTTC
14	TRBD2	NA	TRBV10-3	TRBJ2-3	CAIIAGGSTDTQYF	TGTGCCATCATAGCGGGGGGGAGCACAGATACGCAGTATTTT
16	TRBD1	few	TRBV6-1	TRBJ1-1	CASSAMVTTGDTEAFF	TGTGCCAGCAGTGCCATGGTTACAACAGGGGACACTGAAGCTTTCTTT
13	NA	many	TRBV12-3/TRBV12-4	TRBJ2-7	CASSPVGPYEQYF	TGTGCCAGCAGTCCCGTCGGGCCCTACGAGCAGTACTTC